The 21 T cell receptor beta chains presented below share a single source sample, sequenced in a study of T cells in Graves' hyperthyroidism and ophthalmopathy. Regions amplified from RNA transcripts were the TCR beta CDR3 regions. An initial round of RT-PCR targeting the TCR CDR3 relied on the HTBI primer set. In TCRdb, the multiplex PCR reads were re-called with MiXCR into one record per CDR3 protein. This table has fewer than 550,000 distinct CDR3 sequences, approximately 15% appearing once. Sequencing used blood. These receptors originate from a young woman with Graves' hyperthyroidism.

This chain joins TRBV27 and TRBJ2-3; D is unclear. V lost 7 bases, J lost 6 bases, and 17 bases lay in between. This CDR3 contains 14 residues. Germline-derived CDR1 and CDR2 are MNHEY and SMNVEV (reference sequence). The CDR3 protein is CASTRWGSADTQYF. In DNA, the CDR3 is TGTGCCAGCACCCGATGGGGTTCGGCGGATACGCAGTATTTT.

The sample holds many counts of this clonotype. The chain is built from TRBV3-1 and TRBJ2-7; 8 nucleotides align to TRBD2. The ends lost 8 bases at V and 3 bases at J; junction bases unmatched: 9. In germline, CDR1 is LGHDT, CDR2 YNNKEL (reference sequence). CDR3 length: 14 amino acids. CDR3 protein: CASSGGRMFYEQYF. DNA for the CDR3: TGTGCCAGCTCAGGCGGGAGGATGTTCTACGAGCAGTACTTC.

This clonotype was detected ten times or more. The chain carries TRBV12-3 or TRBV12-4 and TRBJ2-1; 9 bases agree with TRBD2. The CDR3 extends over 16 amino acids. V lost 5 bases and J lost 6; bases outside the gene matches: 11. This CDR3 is CASSLNLAGVPNEQFF. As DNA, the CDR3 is TGTGCCAGCAGTCTGAATTTAGCGGGAGTCCCCAATGAGCAGTTCTTC.

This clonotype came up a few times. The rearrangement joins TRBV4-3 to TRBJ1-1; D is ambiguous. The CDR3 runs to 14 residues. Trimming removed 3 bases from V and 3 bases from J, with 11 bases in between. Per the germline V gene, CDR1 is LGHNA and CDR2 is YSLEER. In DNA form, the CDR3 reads TGCGCCAGCAGCCAGGAGGGAAGGTACACTGAAGCTTTCTTT. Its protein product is CASSQEGRYTEAFF.

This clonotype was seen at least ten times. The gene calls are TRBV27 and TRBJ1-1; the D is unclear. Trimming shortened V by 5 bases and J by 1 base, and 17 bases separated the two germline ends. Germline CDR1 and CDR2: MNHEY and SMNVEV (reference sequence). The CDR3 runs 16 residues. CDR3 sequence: CASSPSRGQWNTEAFF. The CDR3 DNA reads TGTGCCAGCAGTCCCTCCCGAGGCCAGTGGAACACTGAAGCTTTCTTT.

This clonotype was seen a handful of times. The CDR3 here is CASSIAGGTVNEQFF. The CDR3 DNA sequence: TGTGCCAGTAGTATTGCGGGGGGGACGGTGAATGAGCAGTTCTTC. The genes are TRBV19 and TRBJ2-1, with 9 bases lining up with TRBD2. Trimming took 3 bases from V and 7 from J; bases not matched to a gene: 7. CDR3 size: 15 residues. Germline loops: CDR1 LNHDA, CDR2 SQIVND (reference sequence). Supplemented by reference TRBV19 and TRBJ2-1, the full variable domain reads DGGITQSPKYLFRKEGQNVTLSCEQNLNHDAMYWYRQDPGQGLRLIYYSQIVNDFQKGDIAEGYSVSREKKESFPLTVTSAQKNPTAFYLCASSIAGGTVNEQFFGPGTRLTVL.

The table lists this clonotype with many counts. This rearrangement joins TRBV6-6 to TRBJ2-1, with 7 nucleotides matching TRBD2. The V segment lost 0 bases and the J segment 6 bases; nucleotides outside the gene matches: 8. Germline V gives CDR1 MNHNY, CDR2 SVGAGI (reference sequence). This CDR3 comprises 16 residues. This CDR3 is CASSYSSGIRPNEQFF. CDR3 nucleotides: TGTGCCAGCAGTTACTCCAGCGGGATAAGGCCCAATGAGCAGTTCTTC.

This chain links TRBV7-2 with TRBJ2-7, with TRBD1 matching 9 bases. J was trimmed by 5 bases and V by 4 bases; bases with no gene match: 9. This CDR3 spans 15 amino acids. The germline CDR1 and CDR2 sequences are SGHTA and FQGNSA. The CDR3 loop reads CASSSFGTGKDEQYF. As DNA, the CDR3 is TGTGCCAGCAGCTCCTTCGGGACAGGGAAGGACGAGCAGTACTTC.

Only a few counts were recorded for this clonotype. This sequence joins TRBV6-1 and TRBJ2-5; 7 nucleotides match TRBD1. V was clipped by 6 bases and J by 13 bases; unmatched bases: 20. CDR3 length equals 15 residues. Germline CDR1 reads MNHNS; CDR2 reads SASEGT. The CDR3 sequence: CASSFRQGRVAAVYF. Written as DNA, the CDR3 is TGTGCCAGCAGCTTCAGACAGGGAAGAGTCGCGGCGGTGTACTTC.

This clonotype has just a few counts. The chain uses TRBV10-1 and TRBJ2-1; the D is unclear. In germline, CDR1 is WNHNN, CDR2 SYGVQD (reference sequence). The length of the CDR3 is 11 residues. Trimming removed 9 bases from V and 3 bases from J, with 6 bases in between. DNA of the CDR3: TGCGCCAGTCCTGGCTACAATGAGCAGTTCTTC. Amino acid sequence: CASPGYNEQFF.

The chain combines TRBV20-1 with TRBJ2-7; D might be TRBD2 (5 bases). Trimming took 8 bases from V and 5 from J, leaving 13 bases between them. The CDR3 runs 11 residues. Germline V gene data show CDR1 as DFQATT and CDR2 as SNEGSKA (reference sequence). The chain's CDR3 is CSSRAGHEQYF. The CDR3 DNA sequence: TGCAGTTCGAGGGCGGGCCACGAGCAGTACTTC.

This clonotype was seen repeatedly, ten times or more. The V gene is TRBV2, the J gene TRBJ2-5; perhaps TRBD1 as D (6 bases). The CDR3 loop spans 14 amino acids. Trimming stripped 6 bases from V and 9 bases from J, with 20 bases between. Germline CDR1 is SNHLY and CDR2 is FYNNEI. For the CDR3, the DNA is TGTGCCAGCAGGTACAGGGTTGCAGCTCCGGCCCAGTACTTC. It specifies CASRYRVAAPAQYF.

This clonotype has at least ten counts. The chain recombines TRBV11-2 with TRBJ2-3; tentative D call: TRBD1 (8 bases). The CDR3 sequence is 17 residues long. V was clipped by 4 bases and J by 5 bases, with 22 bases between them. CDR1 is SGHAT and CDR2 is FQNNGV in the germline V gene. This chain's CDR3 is CASSYVPPDREGDTQYF. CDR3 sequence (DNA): TGTGCCAGCAGCTACGTTCCCCCGGACAGGGAGGGAGATACGCAGTATTTT.

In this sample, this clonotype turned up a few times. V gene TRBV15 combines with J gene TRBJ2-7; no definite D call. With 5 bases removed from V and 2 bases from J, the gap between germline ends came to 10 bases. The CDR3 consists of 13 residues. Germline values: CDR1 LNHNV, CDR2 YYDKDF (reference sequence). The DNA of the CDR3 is TGTGCCACCAGCGGAGCAAGAACCTACGAGCAGTACTTC. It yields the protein CATSGARTYEQYF.

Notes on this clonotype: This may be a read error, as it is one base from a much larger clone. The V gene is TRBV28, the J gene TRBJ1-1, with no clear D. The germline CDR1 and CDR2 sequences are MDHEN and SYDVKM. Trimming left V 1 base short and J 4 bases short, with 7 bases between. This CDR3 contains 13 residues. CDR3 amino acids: CASSLYPATEAFF. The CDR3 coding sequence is TGTGCCAGCAGTTTATATCCCGCCACTGAAGCTTTCTTT.

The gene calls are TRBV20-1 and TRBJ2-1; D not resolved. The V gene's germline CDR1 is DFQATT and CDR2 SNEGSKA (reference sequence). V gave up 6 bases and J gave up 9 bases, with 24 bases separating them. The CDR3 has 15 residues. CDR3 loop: CSASPAHWYPGEQFF. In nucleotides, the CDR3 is TGCAGTGCCTCTCCCGCGCACTGGTATCCGGGTGAGCAGTTCTTC.

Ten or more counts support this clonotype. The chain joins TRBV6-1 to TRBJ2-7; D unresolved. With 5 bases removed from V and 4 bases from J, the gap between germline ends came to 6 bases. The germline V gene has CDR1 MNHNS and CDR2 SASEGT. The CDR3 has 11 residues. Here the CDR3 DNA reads TGTGCCAGCAGTTCGGAGTACGAGCAGTACTTC. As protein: CASSSEYEQYF.

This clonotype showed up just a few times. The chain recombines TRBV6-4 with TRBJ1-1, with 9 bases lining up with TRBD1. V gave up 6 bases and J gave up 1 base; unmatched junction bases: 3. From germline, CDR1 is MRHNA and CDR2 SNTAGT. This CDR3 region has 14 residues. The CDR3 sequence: CASRKQGANTEAFF. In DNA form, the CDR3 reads TGTGCCAGCAGAAAACAGGGGGCGAACACTGAAGCTTTCTTT.

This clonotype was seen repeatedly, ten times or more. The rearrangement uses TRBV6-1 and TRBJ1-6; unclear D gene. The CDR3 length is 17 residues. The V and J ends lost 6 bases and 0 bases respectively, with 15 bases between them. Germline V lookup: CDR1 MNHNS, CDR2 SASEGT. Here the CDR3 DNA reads TGTGCCAGCAGCCCCTGGCAGATGAGCTCCTATAATTCACCCCTCCACTTT. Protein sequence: CASSPWQMSSYNSPLHF.

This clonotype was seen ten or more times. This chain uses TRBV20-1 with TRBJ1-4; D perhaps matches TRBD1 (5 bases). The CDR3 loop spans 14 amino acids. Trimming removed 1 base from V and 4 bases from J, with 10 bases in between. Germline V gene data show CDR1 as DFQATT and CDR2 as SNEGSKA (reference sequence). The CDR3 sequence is CSARVRDGNEKLFF. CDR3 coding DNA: TGCAGTGCTAGAGTCCGGGACGGTAATGAAAAACTGTTTTTT.

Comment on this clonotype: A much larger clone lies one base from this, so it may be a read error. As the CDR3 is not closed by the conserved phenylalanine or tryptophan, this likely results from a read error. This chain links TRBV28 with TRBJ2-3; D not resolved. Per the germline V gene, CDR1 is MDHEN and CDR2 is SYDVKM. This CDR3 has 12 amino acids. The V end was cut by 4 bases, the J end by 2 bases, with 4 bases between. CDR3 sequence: CASSYITDTQYS. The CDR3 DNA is TGTGCCAGCAGTTACATCACAGATACGCAGTATTCT.